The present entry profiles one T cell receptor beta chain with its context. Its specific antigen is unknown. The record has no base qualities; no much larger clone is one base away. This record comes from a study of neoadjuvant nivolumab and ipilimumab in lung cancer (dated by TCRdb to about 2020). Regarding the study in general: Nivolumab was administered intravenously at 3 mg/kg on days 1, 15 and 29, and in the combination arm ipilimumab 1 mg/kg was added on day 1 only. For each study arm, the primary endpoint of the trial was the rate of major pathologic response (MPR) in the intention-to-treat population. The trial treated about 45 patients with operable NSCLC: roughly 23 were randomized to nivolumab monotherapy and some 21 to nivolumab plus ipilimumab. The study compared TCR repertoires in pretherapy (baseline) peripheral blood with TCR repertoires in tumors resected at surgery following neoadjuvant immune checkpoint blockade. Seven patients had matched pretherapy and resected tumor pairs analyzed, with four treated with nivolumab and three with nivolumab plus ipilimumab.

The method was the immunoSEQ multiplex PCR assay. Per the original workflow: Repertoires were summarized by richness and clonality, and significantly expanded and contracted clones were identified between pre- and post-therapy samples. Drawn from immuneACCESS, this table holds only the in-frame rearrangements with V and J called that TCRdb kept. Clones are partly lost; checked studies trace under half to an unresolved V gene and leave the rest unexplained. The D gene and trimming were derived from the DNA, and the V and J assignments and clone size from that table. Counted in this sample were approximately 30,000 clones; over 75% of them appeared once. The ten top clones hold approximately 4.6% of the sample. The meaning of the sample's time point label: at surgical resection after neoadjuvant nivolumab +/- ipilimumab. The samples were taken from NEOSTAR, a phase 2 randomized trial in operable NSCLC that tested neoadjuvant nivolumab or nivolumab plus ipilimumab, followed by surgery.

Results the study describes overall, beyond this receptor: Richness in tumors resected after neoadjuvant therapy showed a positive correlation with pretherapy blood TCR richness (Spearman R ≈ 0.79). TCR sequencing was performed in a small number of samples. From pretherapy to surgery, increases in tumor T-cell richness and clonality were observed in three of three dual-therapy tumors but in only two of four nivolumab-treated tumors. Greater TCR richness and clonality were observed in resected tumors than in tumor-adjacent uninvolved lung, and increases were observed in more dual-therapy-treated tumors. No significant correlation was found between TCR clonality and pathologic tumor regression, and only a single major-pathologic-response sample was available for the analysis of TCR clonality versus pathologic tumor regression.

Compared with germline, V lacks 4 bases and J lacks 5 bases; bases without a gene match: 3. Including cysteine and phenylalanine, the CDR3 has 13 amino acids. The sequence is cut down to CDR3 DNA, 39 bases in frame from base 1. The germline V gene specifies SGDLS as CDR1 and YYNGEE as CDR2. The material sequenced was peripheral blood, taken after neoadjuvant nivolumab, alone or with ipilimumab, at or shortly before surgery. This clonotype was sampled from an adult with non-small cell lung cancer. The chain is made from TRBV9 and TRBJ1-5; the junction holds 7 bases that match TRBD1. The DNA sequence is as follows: TGTGCCAGCAGCACGGGGACAGATCAGCCCCAGCATTTT. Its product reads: CASSTGTDQPQHF.